This T cell receptor beta chain was sequenced during a study of blood T cell repertoires in COVID-19 (dated by TCRdb to the early 2020s). A note on the overall study: Collaborator samples came from the United States, Italy and Spain and covered acute and convalescent phases of COVID-19. The material from the prospective study consisted of cDNA or gDNA derived from T cells, B-cell-depleted T cells, or PBMCs. Deeply sampled blood TCRbeta repertoires from subjects exposed to, actively infected with, or recovered from COVID-19 were included in the dataset. The repertoires were made available in a free public database intended to serve as a resource for research on the immune response to SARS-CoV-2. The samples were drawn from two sources: the first 160 participants of the ongoing ImmuneRACE study, and 1,000 to 1,500 subjects contributed by 6 global collaborators. Nearly every sample came with metadata listing a de-identified subject ID, COVID-19 status, age in years and sex. Where available, HLA class I and class II types were obtained from metadata supplied by the sample provider rather than from assay-based typing. The investigation overall reported the following: Clinical and demographic metadata were provided uncurated, with the amount varying by source and participant.

At one collaborating source in Seattle, patients were enrolled during active infection and were followed longitudinally through the course of disease. The collaborating institutions used their own protocols to collect whole blood in K2EDTA tubes. For TCRbeta analysis, collaborators shipped samples as frozen whole blood, isolated PBMCs, or DNA extracted from either of those sample types. Comment on this clone: It has no known antigen specificity. No qualities accompany the bases; no much larger clone lies one base away.

From cysteine to phenylalanine, the CDR3 is 15 amino acids long. The DNA shown is the 45-base CDR3, in frame from base 1. After removal of 1 base from V and 5 bases from J, the junction retains 8 bases not matched to a gene. The germline V gene (reference sequence) specifies SEHNR as CDR1 and FQNEAQ as CDR2. The immunoSEQ Assay, a bias-controlled multiplex PCR, was used to amplify TCRbeta CDR3 regions from genomic DNA. The source study handled its data this way. Within the assay, amplification of reference gene primers was used to estimate how many nucleated cells each sample contained. Sequence reads were collapsed and filtered to measure the absolute abundance of every unique TCRbeta CDR3 rearrangement. For each sample, productive Simpson clonality was calculated by taking the square root of Simpson's diversity index across productive rearrangements. TCRdb limited this immuneACCESS table to in-frame rearrangements with V and J called. A share of clones is missing; checked studies link under half to unresolved V genes, and the rest is unexplained. The DNA gave D and trimming, while V, J and clone size come from that table. The sample table records about 96,000 clones; about 87% of these occur just once. The ten largest make up around 4.3% of the sample.

Sequenced material: peripheral blood. The receptor comes from a human donor with COVID-19, enrolled during active disease. The donor label of this sample is uncertain. In this chain, TRBV7-9 is recombined with TRBJ2-7, with 7 junctional bases fitting TRBD2. Here is the DNA: TGTGCCAGCAGCTTAGTAATCGGGGGGATGGACGAGCAGTACTTC. Its protein is CASSLVIGGMDEQYF.